The T cell receptor (beta chain) under discussion was sequenced for a study of T-cell reconstitution after alpha-beta-depleted transplantation in children. For TCRbeta, the library was prepared with unique molecular identifiers. TCRdb analysed the PCR reads with MiXCR anew, one entry per CDR3 protein. This sample has approximately 590,000 distinct CDR3 sequences, with 10% to 13% found just once. Germline values: CDR1 SGHRS, CDR2 YFSETQ. The CDR3 consists of 14 residues. The V segment lost 3 bases and the J segment 6 bases; nucleotides outside the gene matches: 6. This sequence originates from a human donor who donated a stem cell graft to a child with acute myeloid leukemia. The chain has TRBV5-1 and TRBJ2-1, with TRBD2 matching 7 bases. This specimen was PBMCs from the stem cell graft donor, taken from the stem cell graft. The CDR3 DNA is TGCGCCAGCAGCTATGGGGGGGGGAGCAATGAGCAGTTCTTC. It translates to CASSYGGGSNEQFF.